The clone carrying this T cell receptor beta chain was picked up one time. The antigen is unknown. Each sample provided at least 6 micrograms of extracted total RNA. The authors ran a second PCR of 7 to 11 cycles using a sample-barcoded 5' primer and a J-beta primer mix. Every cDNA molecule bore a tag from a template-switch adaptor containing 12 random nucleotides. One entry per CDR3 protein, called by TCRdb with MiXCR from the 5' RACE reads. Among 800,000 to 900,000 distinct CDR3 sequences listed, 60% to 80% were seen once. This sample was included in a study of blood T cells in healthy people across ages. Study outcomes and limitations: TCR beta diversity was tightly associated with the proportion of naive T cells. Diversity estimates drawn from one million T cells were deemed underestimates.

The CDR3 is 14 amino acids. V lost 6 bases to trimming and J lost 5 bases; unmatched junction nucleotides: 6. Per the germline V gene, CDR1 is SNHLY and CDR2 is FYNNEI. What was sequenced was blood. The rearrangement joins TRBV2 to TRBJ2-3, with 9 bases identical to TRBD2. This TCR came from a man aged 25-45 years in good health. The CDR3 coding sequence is TGTGCCAGCAGGGAGAGCGGGGGGAGAGATACGCAGTATTTT. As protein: CASRESGGRDTQYF.